This T cell receptor (beta chain) was documented in a study of T cells expressing NK-cell markers. Germline CDR1 and CDR2: MNHNS and SASEGT. The CDR3 length is 16 residues. TCRdb re-called the 5' RACE reads; one entry per CDR3 protein, DNA not given. Across 400,000 to 450,000 distinct CDR3 sequences, the top ten clones capture 7.3% of the sample. The V gene is TRBV6-1, the J gene TRBJ2-1; TCRdb picks TRBD2, but there is no DNA to check that call. This clonotype was sampled from a woman between 18 and 69 years old in good health. Sequencing was carried out using blood T cells: a sorted CD56 or NKG2C T cell subset, CD4+ or CD8+ T cells, or bulk PBMC T cells (not recorded which). This CDR3 is CASSVGFRVAGNEQFF.